Listed below are T cell receptor beta chains from one sample, sequenced in a study of shared T cell receptors in the human thymus. Repertoires were generated with immunoSEQ multiplex PCR, while TCRdb's copy carries only in-frame clones and drops some. The table records roughly 500,000 clones, about 84% of them present only once. In addition, the sample was reused for a study of human thymus T cells.

The sample comprised thymocytes. These receptors were collected from a boy less than two years old with a congenital heart defect. Each CDR3 is given with its conserved first and last residue. The order of the fields is J gene, D gene, clone size, V gene, CDR3 DNA, CDR3 protein. A D gene is named only where the DNA matches it firmly. Size is stated for part of the rows, as once, few or many counts, or as a class when the clone is expanded.

>TRBJ2-3|TRBD2|-|TRBV25-1
TGTGCCAGCAGTGACCGGGGGGGAGGTACGCAGTATTTT
CASSDRGGGTQYF
>TRBJ2-1|TRBD1|-|TRBV9
TGTGCCAGCAGCGCAAGGGACAGACCCTATGAGCAGTTCTTC
CASSARDRPYEQFF
>TRBJ2-2|-|-|TRBV4-2
TGTGCCAGCAGCCAAGCCCTCTCGGACACCGGGGAGCTGTTTTTT
CASSQALSDTGELFF
>TRBJ1-6|TRBD1|-|TRBV30
TGTGCCTGGCATCCCGGCAGGGGGACCTATAATTCACCCCTCCACTTT
CAWHPGRGTYNSPLHF
>TRBJ2-5|TRBD1|-|TRBV27
TGTGCCAGCAGTTTAGAGACAGGGGGGAGACAAGAGACCCAGTACTTC
CASSLETGGRQETQYF
>TRBJ1-2|-|-|TRBV18
TGTGCCAGCTGGAGGACGGGGTATGGCTACACCTTC
CASWRTGYGYTF
>TRBJ2-5|-|-|TRBV7-8
TGTGCCAGCAGCTCCGAATTACTAGCCATCGAGCAGGAGACCCAGTACTTC
CASSSELLAIEQETQYF
>TRBJ1-1|-|-|TRBV6-5
TGTGCCAGCACCACGAGGGCGTTTGGGGCTGAAGCTTTCTTT
CASTTRAFGAEAFF
>TRBJ2-7|-|-|TRBV20-1
TGCAGTGCCACCCATAGCCACGAGCAGTACTTC
CSATHSHEQYF
>TRBJ2-5|-|-|TRBV4-3
TGCGCCAGCAGCACCAGGGGGGCCCACCAAGAGACCCAGTACTTC
CASSTRGAHQETQYF
>TRBJ1-2|TRBD1|-|TRBV9
TGTGCCAGCAGCGTAGCTGCGGGACAGGGGTCTGGCTACACCTTC
CASSVAAGQGSGYTF
>TRBJ1-1|-|-|TRBV10-1
TGCGCCAGCAGTCGGGACAAAGCCATGAACACTGAAGCTTTCTTT
CASSRDKAMNTEAFF
>TRBJ2-7|TRBD2|-|TRBV18
TGTGCCAGCTCGCAACCGGGACTAGGAGACTACGAGCAGTACTTC
CASSQPGLGDYEQYF
>TRBJ2-7|-|-|TRBV7-8
TGTGCCAGCAGCTTAGCGACACGGGGTATGGAAGACGAGCAGTACTTC
CASSLATRGMEDEQYF
>TRBJ2-7|-|-|TRBV5-1
TGCGCCAGCAGCTTGGTGGGTTCGGATAGGGGAAGCTCCTACGAGCAGTACTTC
CASSLVGSDRGSSYEQYF
>TRBJ2-7|-|-|TRBV28
TGTGCCAGCAGTAGCCACCAGCACCCCCGCACCAGCTGCCCCCTACCCCCCGGGGACTTC
CASSSHQHPRTSCPLPPGDF
>TRBJ1-5|TRBD1|few|TRBV29-1
TGCAGCGTTGAAGTAGAGGGGGCGGGTCAGCCCCAGCATTTT
CSVEVEGAGQPQHF
>TRBJ1-1|-|-|TRBV6-1
TGTGCCAGCAGTGAAGCTAGGAGAGGGTATGGTACCACTGAAGCTTTCTTT
CASSEARRGYGTTEAFF
>TRBJ2-1|TRBD2|-|TRBV4-1
TGCGCCAGCAGCCATCCTAAGAGCGGGGCCTCCTACAATGAGCAGTTCTTC
CASSHPKSGASYNEQFF
>TRBJ2-2|TRBD2|few|TRBV10-3
TGTGCCACCACCTGGGAGGGGGGGGAGCTGTTTTTT
CATTWEGGELFF
>TRBJ2-6|-|-|TRBV27
TGTGCCAGCAGTAAGCGGTGGGTCTCTGGGGCCAACGTCCTGACTTTC
CASSKRWVSGANVLTF
>TRBJ1-1|TRBD1|-|TRBV30
TGTGCCTGGACCACCGGGGGACAGGCACGTCGTCCGATCAGAACTGAAGCTTTCTTT
CAWTTGGQARRPIRTEAFF
>TRBJ2-2|TRBD2|-|TRBV13
TGTGCCAGCAGCTTAATCAGCGGGGTGAACACCGGGGAGCTGTTTTTT
CASSLISGVNTGELFF
>TRBJ2-1|-|few|TRBV5-6
TGTGCCAGCAGCTTACGGGAGAGCAATGAGCAGTTCTTC
CASSLRESNEQFF
>TRBJ2-7|TRBD1|-|TRBV14
TGTGCCAGCAGCCAAAAGGGGGACTTCATAGACAGGGGGAGGTACGAGCAGTACTTC
CASSQKGDFIDRGRYEQYF
>TRBJ2-4|TRBD2|-|TRBV4-3
TGCGCCAGCAGCCAAGAAGCTAGCGGGAGCTTCACGTTACCAAACATTCAGTACTTC
CASSQEASGSFTLPNIQYF
>TRBJ1-5|-|few|TRBV25-1
TGTGCCACCCCAGACAGTAGGGATAGGCCCCAGCATTTT
CATPDSRDRPQHF
>TRBJ2-7|TRBD1|few|TRBV12-5
TGTGCTAGTGGTTTGGACGGGACAGGGGGCTACGAGCAGTACTTC
CASGLDGTGGYEQYF
>TRBJ2-4|TRBD2|-|TRBV6-1
TGTGCCAGCTACCCGGGGGGTAACAAAAACATTCAGTACTTC
CASYPGGNKNIQYF
>TRBJ2-5|TRBD2|-|TRBV7-9
TGTGCCAGCAGCTTAGTGGGCGGGAGGGTCCCACGACTCAAGACCCAGTACTTC
CASSLVGGRVPRLKTQYF
>TRBJ1-1|-|-|TRBV4-2
TGTGCCAGCAGCCAAGATACCCTTAATCTTTCAGGAACTGAAGCTTTCTTT
CASSQDTLNLSGTEAFF
>TRBJ2-7|TRBD1|-|TRBV5-1
TGCGCCAGCAGCTTGAGGCCCCCCTCCGGCACGGACAGGGAACCCTACGAGCAGTACTTC
CASSLRPPSGTDREPYEQYF
>TRBJ1-2|-|few|TRBV27
TGTGCCAGCAGTCCCCTTTGCAGGGATGAGAACTATGGCTACACCTTC
CASSPLCRDENYGYTF
>TRBJ2-3|-|-|TRBV9
TGTGCCAGCAGCCCCGGACAGTACACAGATACGCAGTATTTT
CASSPGQYTDTQYF
>TRBJ1-5|-|-|TRBV27
TGTGCCAGCAGTGGGAGGGGGGGGGCGGGCCAGCCCCAGCATTTT
CASSGRGGAGQPQHF
>TRBJ1-5|-|-|TRBV4-3
TGCGCCAGCAGCCAAGATAGGAGGGATCACGGCGATCAGCCCCAGCATTTT
CASSQDRRDHGDQPQHF
>TRBJ2-1|TRBD2|-|TRBV9
TGTGCCAGCAGCGGGCTAGGGGGGGGACTAGCGGAATACAATGAGCAGTTCTTC
CASSGLGGGLAEYNEQFF
>TRBJ1-1|-|-|TRBV28
TGTGCCAGCAGAAAAAACCCTCGACATTCGGAAGGCAGGGGAAGAATGAACACTGAAGCTTTCTTT
CASRKNPRHSEGRGRMNTEAFF
>TRBJ2-2|-|once|TRBV10-1
TGCGCCAGCTTGAGTAGCACCGGGGAGCTGTTTTTT
CASLSSTGELFF
>TRBJ1-1|TRBD1|once|TRBV28
TGTGCCAGCAGCTACAGGGGGCAAGACACTGAAGCTTTCTTT
CASSYRGQDTEAFF
>TRBJ2-1|TRBD2|-|TRBV27
TGTGCCAGCAGTTCCCTAGTCGGACTAGCGGAGGTGAATGAGCAGTTCTTC
CASSSLVGLAEVNEQFF
>TRBJ2-7|TRBD2|-|TRBV2
TGTGCCAGCCTCCCGGGCGGGGGGAGCTCCTACGAGCAGTACTTC
CASLPGGGSSYEQYF
>TRBJ2-1|TRBD2|-|TRBV4-2
TGTGCCAGCAGCCAAGATGGGGCCGGGAGGTCGGGCAATGAGCAGTTCTTC
CASSQDGAGRSGNEQFF
>TRBJ2-3|TRBD1|-|TRBV28
TGTGCCAGCAGTTTACAGGGGGCCACAGATACGCAGTATTTT
CASSLQGATDTQYF
>TRBJ2-5|TRBD2|-|TRBV7-7
TGTGCCAGCAGCTTAAGCGTGGGGGGGTTCCAAGAGACCCAGTACTTC
CASSLSVGGFQETQYF
>TRBJ2-5|-|-|TRBV25-1
TGTGCCAGCAGTCCTATACCCGGCGGGACCCAGTACTTC
CASSPIPGGTQYF
>TRBJ1-4|-|-|TRBV11-2
TGTGCCAGCAACAGTAATGAAAAACTGTTTTTT
CASNSNEKLFF
>TRBJ2-1|TRBD2|-|TRBV18
TGTGCCAGCTCTTTCGAGACTAGCGGGGGAGGACCCTACAATGAGCAGTTCTTC
CASSFETSGGGPYNEQFF
>TRBJ1-2|TRBD1|-|TRBV29-1
TGCAGCGTGGGACCAGGGGGTTGGGGCTACACCTTC
CSVGPGGWGYTF
>TRBJ1-2|TRBD1|-|TRBV28
TGTGCCAGCAGTTCAACAGGGGCCCCAAACTATGGCTACACCTTC
CASSSTGAPNYGYTF
>TRBJ2-5|TRBD2|-|TRBV7-2
TGTGCCAGCAGCTCCGGGACTAGCGGGAGCCAAGAGACCCAGTACTTC
CASSSGTSGSQETQYF